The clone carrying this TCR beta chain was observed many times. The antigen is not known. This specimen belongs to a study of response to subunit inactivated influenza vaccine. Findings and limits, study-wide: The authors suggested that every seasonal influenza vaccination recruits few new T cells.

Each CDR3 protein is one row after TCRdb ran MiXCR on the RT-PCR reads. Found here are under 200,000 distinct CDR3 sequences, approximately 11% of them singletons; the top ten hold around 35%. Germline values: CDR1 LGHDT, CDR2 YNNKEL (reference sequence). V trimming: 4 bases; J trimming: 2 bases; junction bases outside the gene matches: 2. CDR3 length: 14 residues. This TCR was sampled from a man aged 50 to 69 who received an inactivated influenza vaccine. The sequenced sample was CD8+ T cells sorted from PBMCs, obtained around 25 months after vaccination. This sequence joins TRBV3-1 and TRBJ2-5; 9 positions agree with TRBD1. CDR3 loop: CASSLGTGQETQYF. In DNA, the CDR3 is TGTGCCAGCAGCCTCGGGACAGGGCAAGAGACCCAGTACTTC.